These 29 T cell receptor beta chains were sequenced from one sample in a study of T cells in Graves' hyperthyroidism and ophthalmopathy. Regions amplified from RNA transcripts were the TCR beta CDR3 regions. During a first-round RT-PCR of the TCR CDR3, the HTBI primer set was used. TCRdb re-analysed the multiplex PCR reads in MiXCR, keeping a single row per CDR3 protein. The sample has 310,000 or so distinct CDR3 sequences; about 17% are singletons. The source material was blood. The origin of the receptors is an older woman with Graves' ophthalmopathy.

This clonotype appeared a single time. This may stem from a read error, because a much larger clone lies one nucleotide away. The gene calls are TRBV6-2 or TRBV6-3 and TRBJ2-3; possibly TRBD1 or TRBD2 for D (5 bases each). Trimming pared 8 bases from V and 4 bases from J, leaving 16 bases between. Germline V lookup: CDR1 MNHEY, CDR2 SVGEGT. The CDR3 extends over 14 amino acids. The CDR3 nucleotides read TGTGCCAGCGGACTGGGGCTGTTAGCAGATACGCAGTATTTT. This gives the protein CASGLGLLADTQYF.

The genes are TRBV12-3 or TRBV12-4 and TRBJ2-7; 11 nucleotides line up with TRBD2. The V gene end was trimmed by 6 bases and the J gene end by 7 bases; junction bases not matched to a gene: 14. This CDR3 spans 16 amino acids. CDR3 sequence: CASRSGTSGVVGEQYF. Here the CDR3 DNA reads TGTGCCAGCAGGTCCGGGACTAGCGGTGTAGTAGGTGAGCAGTACTTC.

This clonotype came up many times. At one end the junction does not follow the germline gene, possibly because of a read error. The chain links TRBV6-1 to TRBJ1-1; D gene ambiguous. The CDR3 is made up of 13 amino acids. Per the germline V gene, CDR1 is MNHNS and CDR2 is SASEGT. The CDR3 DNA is TGCGCCAGCAGCCAAACCGGGAAGACTGAAGCTTTCTTT. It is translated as CASSQTGKTEAFF.

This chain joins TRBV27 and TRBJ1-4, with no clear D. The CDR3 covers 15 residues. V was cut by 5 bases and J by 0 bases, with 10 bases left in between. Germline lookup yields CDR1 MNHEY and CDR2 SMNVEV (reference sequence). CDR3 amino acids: CASSKRPATNEKLFF. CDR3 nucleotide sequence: TGTGCCAGCAGTAAACGACCCGCAACTAATGAAAAACTGTTTTTT.

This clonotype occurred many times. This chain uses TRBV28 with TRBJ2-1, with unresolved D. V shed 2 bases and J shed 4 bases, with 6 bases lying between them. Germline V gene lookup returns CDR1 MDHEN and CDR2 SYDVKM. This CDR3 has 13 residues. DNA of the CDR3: TGTGCCAGCAGTTTAATTAGGTACAATGAGCAGTTCTTC. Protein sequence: CASSLIRYNEQFF.

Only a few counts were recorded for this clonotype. The CDR3 sequence is CASSVDGGVNSPLHF. CDR3 sequence (DNA): TGTGCCAGCAGCGTAGATGGGGGCGTGAATTCACCCCTCCACTTT. The genes are TRBV9 and TRBJ1-6, with D tentatively TRBD1 (6 bases). Trimming took off 0 bases at V and 7 bases at J, with 11 bases between the two ends. The V gene's germline CDR1 is SGDLS and CDR2 YYNGEE. The CDR3 is 15 residues long. Looking up the rest from reference TRBV9 and TRBJ1-6 gives the full variable domain: DSGVTQTPKHLITATGQRVTLRCSPRSGDLSVYWYQQSLDQGLQFLIQYYNGEERAKGNILERFSAQQFPDLHSELNLSSLELGDSALYFCASSVDGGVNSPLHFGNGTRLTVT.

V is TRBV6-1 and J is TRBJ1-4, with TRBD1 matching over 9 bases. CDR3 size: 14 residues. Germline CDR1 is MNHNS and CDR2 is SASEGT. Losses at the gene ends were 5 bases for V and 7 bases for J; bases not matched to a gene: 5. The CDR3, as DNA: TGTGCCAGCAGTTACGGGACAGGGCTTGAAAAACTGTTTTTT. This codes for CASSYGTGLEKLFF.

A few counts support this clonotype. The CDR3: CASSLIGRENTGELFF. The CDR3 DNA follows: TGTGCCAGCAGCCTAATCGGACGGGAGAACACCGGGGAGCTGTTTTTT. The rearrangement links TRBV7-6 to TRBJ2-2, with a weak D call TRBD2 (5 bases). The CDR3 covers 16 residues. Germline lookup yields CDR1 SGHVS and CDR2 FNYEAQ. V was cut by 5 bases and J by 1 base, with 14 bases left in between.

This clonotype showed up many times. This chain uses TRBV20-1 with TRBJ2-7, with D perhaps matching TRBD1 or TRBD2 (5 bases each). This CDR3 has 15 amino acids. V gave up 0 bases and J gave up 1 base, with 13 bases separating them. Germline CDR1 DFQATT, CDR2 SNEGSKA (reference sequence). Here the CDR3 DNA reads TGCAGTGCTAGAGATCATGTGGGGGTGTCCTACGAGCAGTACTTC. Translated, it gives CSARDHVGVSYEQYF.

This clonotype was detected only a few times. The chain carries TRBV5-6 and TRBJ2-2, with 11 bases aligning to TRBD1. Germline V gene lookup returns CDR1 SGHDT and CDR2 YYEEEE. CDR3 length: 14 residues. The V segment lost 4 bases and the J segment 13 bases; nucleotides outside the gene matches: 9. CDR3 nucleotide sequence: TGTGCCAGCAGCCCGGACAGGGGGCTGGTGGGGCTGTTTTTT. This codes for CASSPDRGLVGLFF.

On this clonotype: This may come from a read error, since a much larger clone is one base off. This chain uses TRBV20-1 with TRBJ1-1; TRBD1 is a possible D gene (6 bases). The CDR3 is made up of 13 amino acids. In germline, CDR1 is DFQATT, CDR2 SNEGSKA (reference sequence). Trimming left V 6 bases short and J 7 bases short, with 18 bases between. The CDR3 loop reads CSANGGGGNEAFF. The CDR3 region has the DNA TGCAGTGCCAACGGTGGGGGCGGGAATGAAGCTTTCTTT.

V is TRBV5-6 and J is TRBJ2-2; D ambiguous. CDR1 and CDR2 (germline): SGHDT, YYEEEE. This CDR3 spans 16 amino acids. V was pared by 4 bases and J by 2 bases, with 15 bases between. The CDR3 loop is CASSPPVARNTGELFF. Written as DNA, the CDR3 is TGTGCCAGCAGCCCACCGGTGGCCAGAAACACCGGGGAGCTGTTTTTT.

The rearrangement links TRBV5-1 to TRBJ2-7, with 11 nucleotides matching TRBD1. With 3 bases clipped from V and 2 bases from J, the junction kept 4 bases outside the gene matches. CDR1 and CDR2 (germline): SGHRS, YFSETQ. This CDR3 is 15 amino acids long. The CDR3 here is CASSSDRGPPYEQYF. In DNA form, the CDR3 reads TGCGCCAGCAGCTCGGACAGGGGGCCCCCCTACGAGCAGTACTTC.

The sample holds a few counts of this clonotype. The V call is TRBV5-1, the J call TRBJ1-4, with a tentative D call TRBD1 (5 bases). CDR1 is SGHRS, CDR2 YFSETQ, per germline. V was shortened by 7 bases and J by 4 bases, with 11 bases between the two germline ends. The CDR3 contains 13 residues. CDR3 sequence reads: CASSYRLNEKLFF. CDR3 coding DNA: TGCGCCAGCTCGTACAGGCTTAATGAAAAACTGTTTTTT.

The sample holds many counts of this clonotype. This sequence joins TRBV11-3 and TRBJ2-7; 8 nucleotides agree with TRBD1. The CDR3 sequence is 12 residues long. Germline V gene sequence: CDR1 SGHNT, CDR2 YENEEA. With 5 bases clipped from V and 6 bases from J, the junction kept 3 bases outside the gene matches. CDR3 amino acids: CASSPDRGEQYF. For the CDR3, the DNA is TGTGCCAGCAGCCCCGACAGGGGCGAGCAGTACTTC.

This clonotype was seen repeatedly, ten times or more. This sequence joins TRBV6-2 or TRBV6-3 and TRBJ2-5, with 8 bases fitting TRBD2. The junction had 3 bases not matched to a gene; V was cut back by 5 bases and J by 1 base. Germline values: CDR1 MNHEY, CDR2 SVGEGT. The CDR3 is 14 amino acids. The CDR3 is CASSRSGAQETQYF. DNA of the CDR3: TGTGCCAGCAGTCGTAGCGGGGCCCAAGAGACCCAGTACTTC.

The CDR3 coding sequence is TGTGCCAGCAGCCGTGGTATAGCGGGAGTAGCAGATACGCAGTATTTT. Translated, it gives CASSRGIAGVADTQYF. V is TRBV11-2 and J is TRBJ2-3; 9 bases line up with TRBD2. CDR3 length: 16 residues. The ends lost 5 bases at V and 4 bases at J; junction bases unmatched: 10. Germline loops: CDR1 SGHAT, CDR2 FQNNGV.

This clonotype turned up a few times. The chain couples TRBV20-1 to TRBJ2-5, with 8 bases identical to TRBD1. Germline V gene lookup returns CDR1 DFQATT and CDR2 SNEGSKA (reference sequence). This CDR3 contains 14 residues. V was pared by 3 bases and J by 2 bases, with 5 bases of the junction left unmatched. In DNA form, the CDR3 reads TGCAGTGCTAGCCCAAGGACAGGGCAAGAGACCCAGTACTTC. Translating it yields CSASPRTGQETQYF.

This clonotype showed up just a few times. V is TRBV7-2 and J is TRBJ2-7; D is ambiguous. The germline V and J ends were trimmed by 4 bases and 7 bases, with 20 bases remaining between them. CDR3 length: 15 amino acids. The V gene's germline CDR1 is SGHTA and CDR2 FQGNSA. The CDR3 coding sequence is TGTGCCAGCAGCTCTTTTATGGGCCCCTCACAAGAGCAGTACTTC. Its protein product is CASSSFMGPSQEQYF.

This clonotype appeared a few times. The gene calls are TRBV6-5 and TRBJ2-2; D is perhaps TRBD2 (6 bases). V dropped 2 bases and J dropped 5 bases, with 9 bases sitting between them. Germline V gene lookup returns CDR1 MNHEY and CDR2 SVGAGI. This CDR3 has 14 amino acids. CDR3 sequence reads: CASSYGRGTGELFF. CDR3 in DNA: TGTGCCAGCAGTTACGGGCGGGGAACCGGGGAGCTGTTTTTT.

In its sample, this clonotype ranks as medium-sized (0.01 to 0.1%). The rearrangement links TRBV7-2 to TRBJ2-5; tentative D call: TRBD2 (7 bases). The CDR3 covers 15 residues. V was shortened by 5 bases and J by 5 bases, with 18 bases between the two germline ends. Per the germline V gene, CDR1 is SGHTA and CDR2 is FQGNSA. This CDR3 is CASSPQGGGHETQYF. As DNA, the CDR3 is TGTGCCAGCAGCCCCCAGGGCGGGGGCCACGAGACCCAGTACTTC.

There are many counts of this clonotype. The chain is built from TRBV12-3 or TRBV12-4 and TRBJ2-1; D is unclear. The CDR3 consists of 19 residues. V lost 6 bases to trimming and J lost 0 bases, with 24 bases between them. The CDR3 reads CASRLDGWAELGSYNEQFF. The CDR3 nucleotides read TGTGCCAGCAGGCTCGACGGGTGGGCCGAATTGGGCTCCTACAATGAGCAGTTCTTC.

CDR3 protein: CSARDRLQETQYF. CDR3 nucleotide sequence: TGCAGTGCTAGAGATCGCCTCCAAGAGACCCAGTACTTC. The V gene is TRBV20-1, the J gene TRBJ2-5; unclear D gene. Germline V gene lookup returns CDR1 DFQATT and CDR2 SNEGSKA (reference sequence). The CDR3 is made up of 13 amino acids. The V and J ends lost 0 bases and 1 base respectively, with 6 bases between them.

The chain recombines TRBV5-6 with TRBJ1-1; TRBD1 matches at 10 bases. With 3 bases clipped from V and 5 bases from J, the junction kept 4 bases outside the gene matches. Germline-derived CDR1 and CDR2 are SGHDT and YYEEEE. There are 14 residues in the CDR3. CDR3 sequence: CASSWDRGTTEAFF. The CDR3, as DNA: TGTGCCAGCAGCTGGGACAGGGGCACGACTGAAGCTTTCTTT.

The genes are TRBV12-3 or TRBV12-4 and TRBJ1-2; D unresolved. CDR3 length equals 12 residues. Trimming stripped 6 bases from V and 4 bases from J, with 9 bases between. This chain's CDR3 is CASSRERYGYTF. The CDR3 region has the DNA TGTGCCAGCAGCCGGGAACGCTATGGCTACACCTTC.

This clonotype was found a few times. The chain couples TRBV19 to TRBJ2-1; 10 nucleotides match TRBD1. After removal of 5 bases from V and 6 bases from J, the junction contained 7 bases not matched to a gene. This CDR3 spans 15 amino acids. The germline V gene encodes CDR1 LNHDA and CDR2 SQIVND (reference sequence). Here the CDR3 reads CASSAGQGGRNEQFF. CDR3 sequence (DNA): TGTGCCAGTAGTGCCGGACAGGGGGGACGCAATGAGCAGTTCTTC.

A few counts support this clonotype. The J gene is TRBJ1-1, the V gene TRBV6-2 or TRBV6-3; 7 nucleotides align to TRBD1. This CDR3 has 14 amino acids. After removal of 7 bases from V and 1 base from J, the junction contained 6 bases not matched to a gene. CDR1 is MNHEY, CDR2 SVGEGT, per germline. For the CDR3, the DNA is TGTGCCAGCATAAAGGGACAGCCGAACACTGAAGCTTTCTTT. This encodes CASIKGQPNTEAFF.

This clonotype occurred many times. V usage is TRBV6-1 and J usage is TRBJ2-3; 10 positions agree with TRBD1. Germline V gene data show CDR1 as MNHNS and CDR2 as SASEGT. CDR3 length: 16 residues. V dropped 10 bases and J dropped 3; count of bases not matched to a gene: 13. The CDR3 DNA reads TGTGCCACCACCCCGGGACAGGGGAGGGGTACAGATACGCAGTATTTT. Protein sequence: CATTPGQGRGTDTQYF.

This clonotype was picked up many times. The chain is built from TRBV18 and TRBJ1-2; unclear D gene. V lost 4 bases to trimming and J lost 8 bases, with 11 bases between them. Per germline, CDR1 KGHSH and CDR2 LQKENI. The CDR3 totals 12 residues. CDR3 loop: CASSQERAGYTF. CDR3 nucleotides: TGTGCCAGCTCACAGGAAAGGGCAGGCTACACCTTC.